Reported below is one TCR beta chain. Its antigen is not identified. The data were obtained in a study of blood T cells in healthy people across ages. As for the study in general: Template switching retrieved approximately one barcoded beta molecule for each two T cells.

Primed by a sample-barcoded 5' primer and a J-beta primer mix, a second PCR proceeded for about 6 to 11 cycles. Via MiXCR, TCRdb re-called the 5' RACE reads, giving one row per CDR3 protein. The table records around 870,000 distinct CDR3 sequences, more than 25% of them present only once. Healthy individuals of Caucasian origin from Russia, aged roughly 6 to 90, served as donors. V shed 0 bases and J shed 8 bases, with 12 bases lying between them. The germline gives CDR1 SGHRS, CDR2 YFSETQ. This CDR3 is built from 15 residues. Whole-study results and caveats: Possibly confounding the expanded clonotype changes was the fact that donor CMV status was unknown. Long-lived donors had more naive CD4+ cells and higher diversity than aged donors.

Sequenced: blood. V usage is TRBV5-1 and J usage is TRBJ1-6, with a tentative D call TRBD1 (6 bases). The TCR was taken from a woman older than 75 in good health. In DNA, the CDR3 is TGCGCCAGCAGCTTGGGGAGGCCAGGGGATTCACCCCTCCACTTT. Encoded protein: CASSLGRPGDSPLHF.